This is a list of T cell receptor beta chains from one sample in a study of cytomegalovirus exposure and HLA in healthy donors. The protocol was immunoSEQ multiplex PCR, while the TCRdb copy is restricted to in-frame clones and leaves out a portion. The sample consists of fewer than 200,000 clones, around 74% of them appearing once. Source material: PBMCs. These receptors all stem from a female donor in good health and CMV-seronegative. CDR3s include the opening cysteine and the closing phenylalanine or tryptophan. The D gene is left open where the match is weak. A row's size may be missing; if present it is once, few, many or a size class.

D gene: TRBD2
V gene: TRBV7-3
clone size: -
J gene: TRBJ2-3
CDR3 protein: CASSLVGLAGSTDTQYF
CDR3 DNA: TGTGCCAGCAGCTTAGTGGGACTAGCGGGAAGCACAGATACGCAGTATTTT

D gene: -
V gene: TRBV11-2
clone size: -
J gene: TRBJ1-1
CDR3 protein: CASSFGGVVSEAFF
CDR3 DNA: TGTGCCAGCAGCTTCGGGGGGGTAGTGTCTGAAGCTTTCTTT

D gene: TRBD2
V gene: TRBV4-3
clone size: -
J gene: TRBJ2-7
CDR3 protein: CASSQEKAGGVYEQYF
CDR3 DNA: TGCGCCAGCAGCCAAGAGAAAGCGGGAGGGGTCTACGAGCAGTACTTC

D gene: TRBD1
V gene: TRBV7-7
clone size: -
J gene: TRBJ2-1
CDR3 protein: CASSAEAGTALYNEQFF
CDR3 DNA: TGTGCTAGCAGCGCCGAAGCCGGGACAGCCCTCTACAATGAGCAGTTCTTC

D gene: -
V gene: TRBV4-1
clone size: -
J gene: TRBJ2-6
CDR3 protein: CASKGDGFLIGANVLTF
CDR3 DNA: TGCGCCAGCAAGGGGGACGGCTTCCTAATCGGGGCCAACGTCCTGACTTTC

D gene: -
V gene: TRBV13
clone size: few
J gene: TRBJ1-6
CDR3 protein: CASSWGGESSYNSPLHF
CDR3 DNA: TGTGCCAGCAGCTGGGGGGGGGAAAGCTCCTATAATTCACCCCTCCACTTT

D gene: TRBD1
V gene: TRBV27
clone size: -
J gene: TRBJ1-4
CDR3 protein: CASSLKDRGPRNEKLFF
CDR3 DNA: TGTGCCAGCAGTTTAAAGGACAGGGGGCCTCGTAATGAAAAACTGTTTTTT

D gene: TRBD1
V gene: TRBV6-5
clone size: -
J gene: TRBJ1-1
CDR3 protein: CASRDGQVNTEAFF
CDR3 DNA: TGTGCCAGCAGAGACGGACAGGTAAACACTGAAGCTTTCTTT

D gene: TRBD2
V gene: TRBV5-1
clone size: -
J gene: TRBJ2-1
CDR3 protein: CASSPGLAGGGEQFF
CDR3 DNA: TGCGCCAGCAGCCCGGGACTAGCGGGAGGAGGTGAGCAGTTCTTC

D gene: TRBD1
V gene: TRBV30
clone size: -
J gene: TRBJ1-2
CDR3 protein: CACMTGNYGYTF
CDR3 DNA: TGTGCCTGTATGACAGGGAACTATGGCTACACCTTC

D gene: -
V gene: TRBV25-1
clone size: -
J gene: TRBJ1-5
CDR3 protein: CASSGGGNQPQHF
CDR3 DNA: TGTGCCAGCAGCGGCGGGGGCAATCAGCCCCAGCATTTT

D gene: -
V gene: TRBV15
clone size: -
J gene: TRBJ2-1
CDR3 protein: CATSRPGRGAPYNEQFF
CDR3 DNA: TGTGCCACCAGCAGGCCGGGGCGCGGGGCCCCCTACAATGAGCAGTTCTTC

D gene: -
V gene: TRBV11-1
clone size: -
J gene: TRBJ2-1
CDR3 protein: CASSFNVNSGNEQFF
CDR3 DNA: TGTGCCAGCAGCTTTAATGTTAATAGCGGCAATGAGCAGTTCTTC

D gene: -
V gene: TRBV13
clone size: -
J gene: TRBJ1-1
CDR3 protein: CASKPPVGAGNTEAFF
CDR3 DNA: TGTGCCAGCAAGCCGCCAGTAGGGGCAGGGAACACTGAAGCTTTCTTT

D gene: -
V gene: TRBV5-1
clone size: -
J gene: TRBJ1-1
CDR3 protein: CASSLLPGDTEAFF
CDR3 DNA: TGCGCCAGCAGCTTACTGCCCGGGGACACTGAAGCTTTCTTT

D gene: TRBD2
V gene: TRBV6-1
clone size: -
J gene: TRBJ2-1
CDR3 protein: CASSEVAGSYNEQFF
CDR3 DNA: TGTGCCAGCAGTGAAGTAGCGGGCTCCTACAATGAGCAGTTCTTC

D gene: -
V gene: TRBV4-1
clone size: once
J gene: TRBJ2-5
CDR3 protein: CASSQGHNQETQYF
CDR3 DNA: TGCGCCAGCAGCCAAGGACATAACCAAGAGACCCAGTACTTC

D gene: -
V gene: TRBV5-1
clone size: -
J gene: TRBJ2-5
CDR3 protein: CASSGEGQETQYF
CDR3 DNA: TGCGCCAGTTCGGGTGAGGGCCAAGAGACCCAGTACTTC

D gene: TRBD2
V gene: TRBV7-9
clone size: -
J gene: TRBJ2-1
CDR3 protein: CASRYLAGGENEQFF
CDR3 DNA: TGTGCCAGCCGCTATCTAGCGGGAGGGGAAAATGAGCAGTTCTTC

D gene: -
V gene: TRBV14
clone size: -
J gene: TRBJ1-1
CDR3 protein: CASSLLGRGWNTEAFF
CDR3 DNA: TGTGCCAGCAGCCTACTGGGCAGGGGCTGGAACACTGAAGCTTTCTTT

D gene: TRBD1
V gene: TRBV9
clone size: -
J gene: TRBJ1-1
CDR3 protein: CASSVDAQGAEAFF
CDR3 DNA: TGTGCCAGCAGCGTAGACGCACAGGGGGCTGAAGCTTTCTTT

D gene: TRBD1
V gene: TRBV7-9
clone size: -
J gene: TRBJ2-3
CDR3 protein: CASSPEGAPRGSQDTQYF
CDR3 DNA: TGTGCCAGCAGCCCCGAGGGGGCACCACGAGGATCCCAAGATACGCAGTATTTT

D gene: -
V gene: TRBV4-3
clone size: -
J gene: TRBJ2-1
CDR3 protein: CASSPDRSSYNEQFF
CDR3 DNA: TGCGCCAGCAGTCCGGACAGAAGCTCCTACAATGAGCAGTTCTTC

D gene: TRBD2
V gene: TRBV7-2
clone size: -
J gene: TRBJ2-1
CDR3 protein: CASSQSGASYNEQFF
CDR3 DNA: TGTGCCAGCAGCCAGAGCGGGGCCTCCTACAATGAGCAGTTCTTC

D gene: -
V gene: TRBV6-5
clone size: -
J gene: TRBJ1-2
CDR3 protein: CASSLREGGGYTF
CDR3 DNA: TGTGCCAGCAGTTTAAGGGAGGGTGGTGGCTACACCTTC

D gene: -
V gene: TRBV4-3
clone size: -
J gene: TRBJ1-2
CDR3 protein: CASSQELAPQGPYGYTF
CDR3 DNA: TGCGCCAGCAGCCAAGAACTTGCGCCCCAGGGGCCCTATGGCTACACCTTC